The 28 T cell receptor beta chains presented below share a single source sample, sequenced in a study of early T cells in non-severe SARS-CoV-2 infection. MiXCR was run by TCRdb on the 5' RACE reads, yielding one entry per CDR3 protein. The sample lists about 83,000 distinct CDR3 sequences; over 11% were seen once. Sequenced material: whole blood. The receptors were sampled from an adult who was a healthcare worker with PCR-confirmed SARS-CoV-2 infection or an uninfected control (not recorded which).

The chain recombines TRBV20-1 with TRBJ2-7; 9 bases align to TRBD1. Per the germline V gene, CDR1 is DFQATT and CDR2 is SNEGSKA (reference sequence). The length of the CDR3 is 15 residues. V lost 5 bases and J lost 4; bases outside the gene matches: 12. In nucleotides, the CDR3 is TGCAGTGCTCACAACCCCGGGACAGGGTCTTACGAGCAGTACTTC. Protein sequence: CSAHNPGTGSYEQYF.

V usage is TRBV18 and J usage is TRBJ1-2; D unresolved. This CDR3 region has 15 residues. CDR1 is KGHSH, CDR2 LQKENI, per germline. The V gene lost 2 bases and the J gene lost 0 bases, with 10 bases spanning the gap. CDR3 sequence reads: CASSPSQQTNYGYTF. The CDR3 coding sequence is TGTGCCAGCTCACCATCTCAGCAGACTAACTATGGCTACACCTTC.

The V gene is TRBV7-2, the J gene TRBJ1-2; D is unresolved. CDR1 and CDR2 (germline): SGHTA, FQGNSA. CDR3 length: 14 amino acids. Trimming pared 0 bases from V and 2 bases from J, leaving 7 bases between. The CDR3 sequence: CASSLARGNYGYTF. CDR3 nucleotide sequence: TGTGCCAGCAGCTTAGCGCGGGGAAACTATGGCTACACCTTC.

At least ten counts were recorded for this clonotype. The gene calls are TRBV6-6 and TRBJ2-7; tentatively, D is TRBD1 or TRBD2 (8 bases each). The V end lost 6 bases, the J end lost 2 bases, and 38 bases lay between the germline ends. The CDR3 sequence is 22 residues long. From germline, CDR1 is MNHNY and CDR2 SVGAGI (reference sequence). Here the CDR3 reads CASRVTGVSTRGERRYAYEQYF. The DNA of the CDR3 is TGTGCCAGCAGGGTGACAGGGGTCTCAACGCGGGGGGAACGGCGGTACGCCTACGAGCAGTACTTC.

The chain carries TRBV5-8 and TRBJ1-6; perhaps TRBD1 as D (5 bases). In germline, CDR1 is SGHTS, CDR2 YDEGEE. V was cut by 1 base and J by 7 bases, with 18 bases left in between. There are 17 residues in the CDR3. DNA for the CDR3: TGTGCCAGCAGCTTGATGACAGCCTCGGACTCCAATTCACCCCTCCACTTT. Translated, it gives CASSLMTASDSNSPLHF.

This clonotype was observed many times. The gene calls are TRBV7-9 and TRBJ2-5; 9 nucleotides agree with TRBD2. The trim removed 0 bases at V and 0 bases at J, leaving 14 bases unmatched. The CDR3 contains 20 residues. The germline CDR1 and CDR2 sequences are SEHNR and FQNEAQ (reference sequence). For the CDR3, the DNA is TGTGCCAGCAGCTTAGCTAAAGGGTGGATAGCGGGAGAAGACCAAGAGACCCAGTACTTC. Translating gives CASSLAKGWIAGEDQETQYF.

This clonotype came up many times. This chain connects TRBV2 to TRBJ1-4; 9 nucleotides match TRBD1. V shed 8 bases, J shed 0 bases, and the junction held 7 bases outside the gene matches. Germline values: CDR1 SNHLY, CDR2 FYNNEI. This CDR3 spans 16 amino acids. The CDR3 DNA follows: TGTGCCAGCCGCCGGGACAGGGCGTCAACTAATGAAAAACTGTTTTTT. It codes for CASRRDRASTNEKLFF.

This clonotype was seen repeatedly, ten times or more. V gene TRBV29-1 combines with J gene TRBJ1-1, with 7 bases fitting TRBD1. V lost 1 base and J lost 5; bases outside the gene matches: 13. The CDR3 is 16 residues long. Germline CDR1 reads SQVTM; CDR2 reads ANQGSEA. The CDR3 loop reads CSVEVRGGREETEAFF. The CDR3 DNA is TGCAGCGTTGAAGTGAGAGGGGGCAGGGAGGAAACTGAAGCTTTCTTT.

V usage is TRBV11-2 and J usage is TRBJ2-1; 14 positions match TRBD2. V was pared by 0 bases and J by 9 bases, with 10 bases of the junction left unmatched. Germline V gene sequence: CDR1 SGHAT, CDR2 FQNNGV. This CDR3 comprises 18 residues. The DNA for the CDR3 is TGTGCCAGCAGCTTAGATCTGCCAGGGACTAGCGGGAGAGTTGAGCAGTTCTTC. As protein: CASSLDLPGTSGRVEQFF.

Ten or more counts support this clonotype. The chain uses TRBV5-1 and TRBJ1-1; no clear D gene. Per germline, CDR1 SGHRS and CDR2 YFSETQ. The germline V and J ends were trimmed by 0 bases and 1 base, with 4 bases remaining between them. The CDR3 covers 13 residues. CDR3 loop: CASSLAGNTEAFF. In DNA, the CDR3 is TGCGCCAGCAGCTTGGCCGGGAACACTGAAGCTTTCTTT.

The sample holds many counts of this clonotype. V and J are TRBV18 and TRBJ2-5, with D possibly TRBD1 on 6 matching bases. V was shortened by 4 bases and J by 2 bases, with 11 bases between the two germline ends. Looked up from germline, CDR1 is KGHSH and CDR2 is LQKENI. The CDR3 has 14 amino acids. The CDR3 DNA follows: TGTGCCAGCTCACTTAGGACAGAGCAAGAGACCCAGTACTTC. It codes for CASSLRTEQETQYF.

This clonotype was observed a few times. J is TRBJ2-3 and V is TRBV29-1; no reliable D call. The CDR3 loop spans 11 amino acids. The germline gives CDR1 SQVTM, CDR2 ANQGSEA. V was pared by 2 bases and J by 5 bases, with 5 bases between. CDR3 nucleotides: TGCAGCGTTGAACTGTTAGATACGCAGTATTTT. This gives the protein CSVELLDTQYF.

In this sample, this clonotype turned up many times. This chain joins TRBV9 and TRBJ2-3; D gene ambiguous. The CDR3 is 14 amino acids. CDR1 and CDR2 (germline): SGDLS, YYNGEE. Between the trimmed V and J ends, which lost 4 bases and 2 bases, there was a span of 11 bases. The CDR3 DNA reads TGTGCCAGCAGCCAGAGGACCCTCACAGATACGCAGTATTTT. Protein product: CASSQRTLTDTQYF.

This clonotype showed up just a few times. The gene calls are TRBV27 and TRBJ2-5; no clear D gene. The V end was cut by 1 base, the J end by 5 bases, with 11 bases between. This CDR3 is built from 14 residues. Germline V gene data show CDR1 as MNHEY and CDR2 as SMNVEV (reference sequence). The CDR3 region is CASSLFGGLETQYF. DNA of the CDR3: TGTGCCAGCAGTTTATTCGGCGGTCTGGAGACCCAGTACTTC.

This clonotype showed up just a few times. The CDR3 reads CASSPMGGRELFF. CDR3 nucleotides: TGTGCCAGCAGCCCGATGGGCGGGAGGGAGCTGTTTTTT. The V gene is TRBV9, the J gene TRBJ2-2; D is perhaps TRBD2 (6 bases). V was cut by 4 bases and J by 9 bases, with 13 bases left in between. Germline V gene lookup returns CDR1 SGDLS and CDR2 YYNGEE. The CDR3 spans 13 residues.

This clonotype occurred a few times. V usage is TRBV14 and J usage is TRBJ2-7; D is perhaps TRBD2 (7 bases). V was clipped by 7 bases and J by 0 bases, with 13 bases between them. This CDR3 spans 14 amino acids. CDR1 is SGHDN, CDR2 FVKESK, per germline. CDR3 loop: CASNRGGSSYEQYF. In DNA, the CDR3 is TGTGCCAGCAATAGGGGGGGCAGCTCCTACGAGCAGTACTTC. Together with reference TRBV14 and TRBJ2-7, the CDR3 gives the full variable domain: EAGVTQFPSHSVIEKGQTVTLRCDPISGHDNLYWYRRVMGKEIKFLLHFVKESKQDESGMPNNRFLAERTGGTYSTLKVQPAELEDSGVYFCASNRGGSSYEQYFGPGTRLTVT.

This clonotype was counted between two and nine times. The chain is built from TRBV2 and TRBJ2-7, with TRBD2 as a possible D gene (6 bases). The V end lost 5 bases, the J end lost 6 bases, and 17 bases lay between the germline ends. Looked up from germline, CDR1 is SNHLY and CDR2 is FYNNEI. The CDR3 has 14 amino acids. The CDR3 DNA is TGTGCCAGCAGTACTCTAGGGACTGCCTCCGAGCAGTACTTC. This sequence encodes CASSTLGTASEQYF.

The rearrangement uses TRBV20-1 and TRBJ2-3, with 7 positions matching TRBD1. The ends lost 2 bases at V and 1 base at J; junction bases unmatched: 9. CDR1 and CDR2 from the germline V gene are DFQATT and SNEGSKA (reference sequence). This CDR3 has 16 amino acids. CDR3 in amino acids: CSARLTSGTGTDTQYF. In DNA form, the CDR3 reads TGCAGTGCTAGACTTACATCCGGGACAGGCACAGATACGCAGTATTTT.

The chain joins TRBV18 to TRBJ1-3; D unclear. There are 17 residues in the CDR3. V lost 3 bases and J 0 bases, leaving 15 bases between the germline ends. Per the germline V gene, CDR1 is KGHSH and CDR2 is LQKENI. The CDR3 reads CASSPVGEPFSGNTIYF. Written as DNA, the CDR3 is TGTGCCAGCTCACCTGTGGGAGAGCCCTTCTCTGGAAACACCATATATTTT.

V and J are TRBV21-1 and TRBJ2-1; the table assigns TRBD1, which was not confirmed against the DNA. TRBV21-1 is a documented pseudogene. CDR3 length: 15 amino acids. In DNA form, the CDR3 reads TGTGCCAGCAGCATCTCCCGGGTTGGGAATGAGCAGCAGTTCTTC. It codes for CASSISRVGNEQQFF.

The chain is built from TRBV11-2 and TRBJ2-1; D call uncertain. Trimming pared 2 bases from V and 6 bases from J, leaving 5 bases between. The germline CDR1 and CDR2 sequences are SGHAT and FQNNGV. CDR3 length equals 12 residues. The CDR3 reads CASSLIANEQFF. The CDR3 coding sequence is TGTGCCAGCAGCTTAATCGCCAATGAGCAGTTCTTC.

This chain links TRBV7-6 with TRBJ1-3; D is ambiguous. The CDR3 covers 15 residues. The germline V and J ends were trimmed by 1 base and 9 bases, with 16 bases remaining between them. Per germline, CDR1 SGHVS and CDR2 FNYEAQ. CDR3 DNA: TGTGCCAGCAGCTTAGTTCAGACCTTCCGGGGCACCATATATTTT. Amino acid sequence: CASSLVQTFRGTIYF.

The rearrangement links TRBV5-1 to TRBJ1-3, with D possibly matching TRBD1 (5 bases). Between the trimmed V and J ends, which lost 4 bases and 0 bases, there was a span of 17 bases. This CDR3 region has 17 residues. CDR1 and CDR2 (germline): SGHRS, YFSETQ. The CDR3 protein is CASSAWGTGTSGNTIYF. The CDR3 nucleotides read TGCGCCAGCAGCGCCTGGGGAACAGGAACCTCTGGAAACACCATATATTTT.

J is TRBJ2-1 and V is TRBV5-1; D not certain. Germline CDR1 and CDR2: SGHRS and YFSETQ. The CDR3 runs 15 residues. V was pared by 2 bases and J by 0 bases, with 9 bases between. CDR3 DNA sequence: TGCGCCAGCAGCTTTACCTCAAGCTCCTACAATGAGCAGTTCTTC. It specifies CASSFTSSSYNEQFF.

This clonotype was counted between two and nine times. This chain joins TRBV3-1 and TRBJ2-5; 9 positions match TRBD2. The length of the CDR3 is 15 residues. Germline trimming cut 6 bases from V and 7 bases from J; bases unmatched to any gene: 12. Germline V gives CDR1 LGHDT, CDR2 YNNKEL (reference sequence). CDR3 loop: CASRVSLAGLGTQYF. The CDR3 coding sequence is TGTGCCAGCAGAGTCTCACTAGCGGGCCTGGGGACCCAGTACTTC.

Many counts were recorded for this clonotype. The genes are TRBV30 and TRBJ2-1; D ambiguous. This CDR3 is 14 amino acids long. Germline V CDR1 and CDR2: GTSNPN, SVGIG (reference sequence). V lost 4 bases to trimming and J lost 0 bases, with 10 bases between them. The CDR3 DNA sequence: TGTGCCTGGATTAGCACCAGCTCCTACAATGAGCAGTTCTTC. Residues: CAWISTSSYNEQFF.

The gene calls are TRBV3-1 and TRBJ2-5, with D perhaps TRBD2 (7 bases). CDR1 is LGHDT, CDR2 YNNKEL, per germline (reference sequence). V was clipped by 1 base and J by 2 bases, with 17 bases between them. CDR3 length equals 17 residues. DNA of the CDR3: TGTGCCAGCAGCCAAGTGCGCGGCGGGGGCACACAAGAGACCCAGTACTTC. Translation gives CASSQVRGGGTQETQYF.

In this sample, this clonotype turned up many times. CDR3 in amino acids: CASSHRGRSYNEQFF. In DNA, the CDR3 is TGTGCCAGCAGCCACAGGGGAAGGTCCTACAATGAGCAGTTCTTC. V is TRBV11-1 and J is TRBJ2-1, with 7 nucleotides matching TRBD1. The CDR3 has 15 residues. Germline CDR1 reads SGHAT; CDR2 reads FQDESV (reference sequence). Trimming cost V 5 bases and J 1 base; bases outside gene matches: 5.